Each of the 6 T cell receptor beta chains below was sequenced from the same sample in a study of shared clonotypes between healthy human individuals. TCRdb's table, derived via immunoSEQ multiplex PCR, lists solely in-frame clones and lacks some. The sample lists about 2.3 million clones; about nine tenths were seen once. The material sequenced was naive CD4+ T cells from PBMCs. Subset specified: CD45RA+ positively selected. Receptor source: a man younger than 35 in good health. Some clones in this sample may be carry-over from other donors' samples.

The rearrangement links TRBV9 to TRBJ1-2; D not resolved. This CDR3 contains 13 residues. Germline-derived CDR1 and CDR2 are SGDLS and YYNGEE. Trimming shortened V by 6 bases and J by 4 bases, and 13 bases separated the two germline ends. As DNA, the CDR3 is TGTGCCAGCAAGGATCAGCACGGCTATGGCTACACCTTC. This codes for CASKDQHGYGYTF.

The rearrangement links TRBV7-8 to TRBJ2-7; D gene unclear. This CDR3 is 12 amino acids long. The V gene's germline CDR1 is SGHVS and CDR2 FQNEAQ. V lost 1 base, J lost 5 bases, and 6 bases lay in between. The CDR3, as DNA: TGTGCCAGCAGCTTAGAGTATGACGAGCAGTACTTC. It yields the protein CASSLEYDEQYF. The full variable domain, in which reference TRBV7-8 and TRBJ2-7 provide the parts outside the CDR3, is GAGVSQSPRYKVAKRGQDVALRCDPISGHVSLFWYQQALGQGPEFLTYFQNEAQLDKSGLPSDRFFAERPEGSVSTLKIQRTQQEDSAVYLCASSLEYDEQYFGPGTRLTVT.

The rearrangement joins TRBV7-2 to TRBJ2-1; no clear D gene. The CDR3 covers 14 residues. CDR1 and CDR2 (germline): SGHTA, FQGNSA. V was trimmed by 5 bases and J by 4 bases, leaving 12 bases between them. The CDR3 sequence: CASSLRHKYNEQFF. In DNA, the CDR3 is TGTGCCAGCAGCCTCCGACACAAATACAATGAGCAGTTCTTC.

V usage is TRBV28 and J usage is TRBJ1-1; TRBD1 matches at 7 bases. V dropped 7 bases and J dropped 4; count of bases not matched to a gene: 15. CDR1 MDHEN and CDR2 SYDVKM come from the germline V gene. The CDR3 sequence is 16 residues long. The CDR3 coding sequence is TGTGCCAGCAATGAAGGGGGGACACAGGGGAGCACTGAAGCTTTCTTT. Translated: CASNEGGTQGSTEAFF.

This chain connects TRBV4-2 to TRBJ2-1; a weak D match, TRBD2 (6 bases). This CDR3 has 15 residues. The V gene lost 5 bases and the J gene lost 4 bases, with 15 bases spanning the gap. CDR1 LGHNA and CDR2 YNFKEQ come from the germline V gene. The CDR3 bases are TGTGCCAGCAGCTTACTAGCTGCGCCTTACAATGAGCAGTTCTTC. Encoded protein: CASSLLAAPYNEQFF.

The chain links TRBV27 to TRBJ1-4; the D is unclear. CDR3 length: 14 amino acids. Per germline, CDR1 MNHEY and CDR2 SMNVEV (reference sequence). The V gene lost 3 bases and the J gene lost 5 bases, with 10 bases spanning the gap. The CDR3 DNA reads as TGTGCCAGCAGTTTTTGGTCGAGCAATGAAAAACTGTTTTTT. Protein sequence: CASSFWSSNEKLFF. The complete variable domain, with remaining parts taken from reference TRBV27 and TRBJ1-4, reads EAQVTQNPRYLITVTGKKLTVTCSQNMNHEYMSWYRQDPGLGLRQIYYSMNVEVTDKGDVPEGYKVSRKEKRNFPLILESPSPNQTSLYFCASSFWSSNEKLFFGSGTQLSVL.